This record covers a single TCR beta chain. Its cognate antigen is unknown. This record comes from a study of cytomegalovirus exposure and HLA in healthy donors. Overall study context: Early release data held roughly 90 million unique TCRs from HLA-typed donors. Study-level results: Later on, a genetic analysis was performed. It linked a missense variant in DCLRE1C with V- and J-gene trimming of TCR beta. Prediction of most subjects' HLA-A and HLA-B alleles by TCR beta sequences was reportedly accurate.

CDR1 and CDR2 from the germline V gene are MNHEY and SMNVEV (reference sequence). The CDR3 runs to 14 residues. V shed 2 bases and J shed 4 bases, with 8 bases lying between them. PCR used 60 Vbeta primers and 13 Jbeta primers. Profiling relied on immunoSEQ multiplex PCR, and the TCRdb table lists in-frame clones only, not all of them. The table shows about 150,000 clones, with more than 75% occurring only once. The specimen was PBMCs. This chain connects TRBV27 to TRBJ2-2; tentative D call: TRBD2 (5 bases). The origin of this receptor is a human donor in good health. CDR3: CASSLGLFTGELFF. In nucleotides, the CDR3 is TGTGCCAGCAGTTTAGGACTTTTCACCGGGGAGCTGTTTTTT.